Below are 8 T cell receptor beta chains sequenced from a single sample in a study of CD8 T cells in Susac syndrome. With random hexamers, roughly 0.45 to 1 ug RNA was reverse transcribed. TCRdb reprocessed the immunoSEQ multiplex PCR reads via MiXCR and lists one record per CDR3 protein. The sample shows over 150,000 distinct CDR3 sequences, 90% to 95% of them seen only once. The sequencing input was CD4+ T cells from PBMCs. These TCRs come from a human donor with multiple sclerosis.

The rearrangement joins TRBV19 to TRBJ1-1; D is perhaps TRBD1 (5 bases). The germline gives CDR1 LNHDA, CDR2 SQIVND (reference sequence). Trimming took 7 bases from V and 9 from J, leaving 24 bases between them. The CDR3 consists of 15 residues. The CDR3 reads CASNGGTTATRQAFF. CDR3 in DNA: TGTGCCAGTAACGGGGGGACGACAGCCACTCGTCAAGCTTTCTTT.

CDR3 in amino acids: CASSPGQGRYEQYF. CDR3 nucleotides: TGTGCCAGCAGTCCCGGGCAGGGTCGCTACGAGCAGTACTTC. V gene TRBV6-5 combines with J gene TRBJ2-7, with D perhaps matching TRBD1 (5 bases). V gave up 5 bases and J gave up 3 bases, with 14 bases separating them. CDR1 is MNHEY, CDR2 SVGAGI, per germline. The CDR3 totals 14 residues.

This sequence joins TRBV30 and TRBJ2-1, with D possibly TRBD2 on 5 matching bases. There are 12 residues in the CDR3. V lost 6 bases and J lost 7, with 13 bases in between. The germline V gene has CDR1 GTSNPN and CDR2 SVGIG (reference sequence). The CDR3 reads CACLTRGNEQFF. The CDR3 DNA reads TGTGCCTGTCTGACACGGGGAAATGAGCAGTTCTTC. Supplemented by reference TRBV30 and TRBJ2-1, the full variable domain reads SQTIHQWPATLVQPVGSPLSLECTVEGTSNPNLYWYRQAAGRGLQLLFYSVGIGQISSEVPQNLSASRPQDRQFILSSKKLLLSDSGFYLCACLTRGNEQFFGPGTRLTVL.

This chain links TRBV3-1 with TRBJ1-1; unclear D gene. Germline-derived CDR1 and CDR2 are LGHDT and YNNKEL (reference sequence). Between the trimmed V and J ends, which lost 1 base and 3 bases, there was a span of 3 bases. The length of the CDR3 is 12 residues. The CDR3 sequence is CASSQADTEAFF. CDR3 nucleotide sequence: TGTGCCAGCAGCCAAGCGGACACTGAAGCTTTCTTT.

This chain uses TRBV29-1 with TRBJ2-7; D remains unclear. The CDR3 covers 12 residues. CDR1 and CDR2 from the germline V gene are SQVTM and ANQGSEA. V was pared by 5 bases and J by 0 bases, with 8 bases between. CDR3 sequence reads: CSVRESSYEQYF. The CDR3 DNA reads TGCAGCGTTCGTGAGAGCTCCTACGAGCAGTACTTC.

The chain is built from TRBV30 and TRBJ2-5; no clear D gene. CDR1 GTSNPN and CDR2 SVGIG come from the germline V gene (reference sequence). Trimming left V 5 bases short and J 5 bases short, with 12 bases between. The CDR3 is 12 residues long. CDR3 protein: CAWRPLSETQYF. The CDR3 bases are TGTGCCTGGCGACCACTTTCGGAGACCCAGTACTTC.

In DNA form, the CDR3 reads TGCAGCGTTGCAGGGACAGGGGGCGCGTTAAATGAGCAGTTCTTC. Its translation is CSVAGTGGALNEQFF. The chain has TRBV29-1 and TRBJ2-1, with TRBD1 matching 12 bases. The J segment lost 7 bases and the V segment lost 4 bases, leaving 8 bases of the junction unmatched. The CDR3 contains 15 residues. Germline CDR1 and CDR2: SQVTM and ANQGSEA.

The rearrangement links TRBV6-2 or TRBV6-3 to TRBJ1-2; possible D gene TRBD1, 5 bases. This CDR3 contains 13 residues. Germline CDR1 MNHEY, CDR2 SVGEGT. Trimming left V 4 bases short and J 3 bases short, with 9 bases between. CDR3 protein: CASSWGPHYGYTF. As DNA, the CDR3 is TGTGCCAGCAGTTGGGGACCACACTATGGCTACACCTTC.